These T cell receptor beta chains were read from a single sample in a study of T cells in Graves' hyperthyroidism and ophthalmopathy. TCRdb used MiXCR to reprocess the multiplex PCR reads, holding one entry per CDR3 protein. The sample yields hundreds of thousands of distinct CDR3 sequences, roughly 13% seen once. The sequenced sample consisted of blood. Receptors originate from a woman aged 30 to 39 with Graves' hyperthyroidism that later progressed to Graves' ophthalmopathy. The CDR3 runs from the conserved cysteine through the conserved F or W. The order of the fields is clone size, J gene, D gene, V gene, CDR3 protein, CDR3 DNA. The D gene is left open where the match is weak. For some rows the clone size is stated as once, few or many, or as a class when expanded; others skip it.

>.|TRBJ2-7|.|TRBV18
CASSSTTSSHEQYF
TGTGCCAGCTCATCCACGACTAGTTCCCACGAGCAGTACTTC
>.|TRBJ2-7|.|TRBV18
CASSAEGKPSYEQYF
TGTGCCAGCTCGGCTGAGGGGAAGCCGTCCTACGAGCAGTACTTC
>few|TRBJ2-4|TRBD1|TRBV30
CALDREFPKNIQYF
TGTGCCTTAGACAGGGAGTTTCCCAAAAACATTCAGTACTTC
>.|TRBJ2-2|.|TRBV5-1
CASSLEPGDAGELFF
TGCGCCAGCAGCTTGGAACCGGGAGACGCCGGGGAGCTGTTTTTT
>.|TRBJ1-1|TRBD1|TRBV19
CASSRDDRVPEAFF
TGTGCCAGTAGTAGAGATGACAGGGTACCTGAAGCTTTCTTT
>many|TRBJ1-6|TRBD1|TRBV27
CASSTDRGLNSPLHF
TGTGCCAGCAGTACGGACAGGGGCCTCAATTCACCCCTCCACTTT
>.|TRBJ2-5|TRBD1|TRBV11-1
CASSVTGGQETQYF
TGTGCCAGCAGCGTCACAGGGGGCCAAGAGACCCAGTACTTC
>many|TRBJ2-1|.|TRBV20-1
CSAGTDYNEQFF
TGCAGTGCCGGGACGGACTACAATGAGCAGTTCTTC
>many|TRBJ2-4|.|TRBV11-2
CASSPIGSLAKNIQYF
TGTGCCAGCAGCCCCATCGGGTCACTAGCCAAAAACATTCAGTACTTC
>many|TRBJ1-6|.|TRBV28
CASSNRRWNSPLHF
TGTGCCAGCAGTAATCGGCGGTGGAATTCACCCCTCCACTTT
>.|TRBJ1-2|TRBD1|TRBV28
CASYLRQGEGYTF
TGTGCCAGCTATTTAAGACAGGGAGAAGGCTACACCTTC
>many|TRBJ2-1|TRBD2|TRBV29-1
CSVEEQLASYNEQFF
TGCAGCGTTGAAGAACAACTAGCGAGCTACAATGAGCAGTTCTTC
>few|TRBJ2-3|.|TRBV20-1
CSARIRHTDTQYF
TGCAGTGCTAGAATCCGACACACAGATACGCAGTATTTT
>few|TRBJ2-2|.|TRBV29-1
CSAQVTSAAKLFF
TGCAGCGCCCAGGTGACGTCGGCCGCTAAGCTGTTTTTT
>.|TRBJ2-7|TRBD2|TRBV3-1
CASSPPYAGGKDEQYF
TGTGCCAGCAGCCCTCCATACGCCGGGGGGAAGGACGAGCAGTACTTC
>many|TRBJ1-1|.|TRBV18
CASSLSPAMNTEAFF
TGTGCCAGCTCACTCAGCCCCGCAATGAACACTGAAGCTTTCTTT
>many|TRBJ2-1|.|TRBV20-1
CSARFYGVEQFF
TGCAGTGCTAGGTTCTACGGGGTTGAGCAGTTCTTC
>many|TRBJ1-4|TRBD1|TRBV12-5
CASGGGGTGPEKLFF
TGTGCTAGTGGTGGAGGGGGGACAGGGCCCGAAAAACTGTTTTTT
>many|TRBJ1-2|TRBD1|TRBV18
CASSPGQGDRGYTF
TGTGCCAGCTCACCTGGGCAGGGGGACCGTGGCTACACCTTC
>many|TRBJ1-4|.|TRBV30
CAWSPLKRFTNEKLFF
TGTGCCTGGAGTCCTCTCAAGAGATTCACTAATGAAAAACTGTTTTTT
>many|TRBJ2-1|.|TRBV5-1
CASSATDTMKQFF
TGCGCCAGCAGCGCGACAGACACAATGAAGCAGTTCTTC
>.|TRBJ1-2|TRBD1|TRBV3-1
CASSQSQGGTNYGYTF
TGTGCCAGCAGCCAGTCCCAGGGGGGAACTAACTATGGCTACACCTTC
>.|TRBJ2-2|.|TRBV20-1
CSARGVAGNTGELFF
TGCAGTGCAAGAGGGGTCGCGGGTAACACCGGGGAGCTGTTTTTT
>many|TRBJ2-1|.|TRBV2
CASSAQTGARIEQFF
TGTGCCAGCAGTGCACAAACCGGGGCTCGTATTGAGCAGTTCTTC
>few|TRBJ2-7|TRBD2|TRBV6-2/TRBV6-3
CASSYRASGTYEQYF
TGTGCCAGCAGTTACCGGGCTAGCGGGACCTACGAGCAGTACTTC
>many|TRBJ1-5|TRBD1|TRBV12-3/TRBV12-4
CASSLAGQFSNQPQHF
TGTGCCAGCAGTTTAGCGGGACAGTTTAGCAATCAGCCCCAGCATTTT
>many|TRBJ2-3|TRBD1|TRBV4-3
CASSRTGVTDTQYF
TGCGCCAGCAGCCGGACAGGGGTCACAGATACGCAGTATTTT